These 19 T cell receptor beta chains came from one sample sequenced in a study of shared clonotypes between healthy human individuals. Generated by immunoSEQ multiplex PCR, the TCRdb table keeps only in-frame clones and is missing some. The data hold some 530,000 clones, with around 73% observed a single time. What was sequenced was PBMCs. The receptors shown here come from a woman in her thirties or forties in good health. Some clones in this sample may be carry-over from other donors' samples.

The V gene is TRBV5-6, the J gene TRBJ2-5; 9 positions match TRBD2. With V trimmed by 6 bases and J by 1 base, 7 bases remained unmatched. This CDR3 comprises 15 residues. Germline loops: CDR1 SGHDT, CDR2 YYEEEE. The CDR3 DNA is TGTGCCAGCAACTCCGGGACTAGCATCCAAGAGACCCAGTACTTC. This gives the protein CASNSGTSIQETQYF.

The J gene is TRBJ2-1, the V gene TRBV28; 11 bases are shared with TRBD2. This CDR3 is 14 amino acids long. Germline V lookup: CDR1 MDHEN, CDR2 SYDVKM. After removal of 6 bases from V and 4 bases from J, the junction contained 2 bases not matched to a gene. The CDR3 nucleotides are TGTGCCAGCAGCGGGACTAGCGGATACAATGAGCAGTTCTTC. This encodes CASSGTSGYNEQFF. Drawing the rest from reference TRBV28 and TRBJ2-1, the complete variable domain is DVKVTQSSRYLVKRTGEKVFLECVQDMDHENMFWYRQDPGLGLRLIYFSYDVKMKEKGDIPEGYSVSREKKERFSLILESASTNQTSMYLCASSGTSGYNEQFFGPGTRLTVL.

In its sample, this clone was seen a few times. The V call is TRBV29-1, the J call TRBJ1-1; no firm D call. Trimming left V 3 bases short and J 7 bases short, with 9 bases between. Germline loops: CDR1 SQVTM, CDR2 ANQGSEA. There are 11 residues in the CDR3. CDR3 region: CSVEGGNEAFF. The CDR3 nucleotides read TGCAGCGTTGAGGGAGGGAATGAAGCTTTCTTT.

The gene calls are TRBV7-2 and TRBJ1-2; TRBD1 aligns across 8 bases. The CDR3 covers 13 residues. J gave up 5 bases and V 5 bases, and 4 bases lay outside the gene matches. Germline V gene lookup returns CDR1 SGHTA and CDR2 FQGNSA. CDR3 protein: CASSPDRGYGYTF. In DNA, the CDR3 is TGTGCCAGCAGCCCCGACAGGGGATATGGCTACACCTTC. Looking up the rest from reference TRBV7-2 and TRBJ1-2 gives the full variable domain: GAGVSQSPSNKVTEKGKDVELRCDPISGHTALYWYRQSLGQGLEFLIYFQGNSAPDKSGLPSDRFSAERTGGSVSTLTIQRTQQEDSAVYLCASSPDRGYGYTFGSGTRLTVV.

The V call is TRBV7-2, the J call TRBJ2-1; D is unclear. This CDR3 has 12 amino acids. Germline V gives CDR1 SGHTA, CDR2 FQGNSA. The germline V and J ends were trimmed by 2 bases and 5 bases, with 4 bases remaining between them. Here the CDR3 reads CASSLNNNEQFF. In nucleotides, the CDR3 is TGTGCCAGCAGCTTAAACAACAATGAGCAGTTCTTC.

The gene calls are TRBV6-5 and TRBJ2-7, with D tentatively TRBD1 (6 bases). CDR1 is MNHEY and CDR2 is SVGAGI in the germline V gene. V was trimmed by 5 bases and J by 6 bases, leaving 17 bases between them. This CDR3 contains 14 residues. In DNA form, the CDR3 reads TGTGCCAGCAGTCAGGGGCTGAGTTTAGTCGAGCAGTACTTC. This codes for CASSQGLSLVEQYF.

The chain is built from TRBV7-2 and TRBJ2-2; 7 bases align to TRBD1. The ends lost 5 bases at V and 5 bases at J; junction bases unmatched: 5. Germline CDR1 and CDR2: SGHTA and FQGNSA. The CDR3 sequence is 14 residues long. The CDR3, as DNA: TGTGCCAGCAGCCGAAGCAGGGGGACCGGGGAGCTGTTTTTT. Protein: CASSRSRGTGELFF.

The chain uses TRBV4-3 and TRBJ1-5; 9 bases map to TRBD1. Germline loops: CDR1 LGHNA, CDR2 YSLEER. The CDR3 length is 22 residues. The V segment lost 1 base and the J segment 6 bases; nucleotides outside the gene matches: 25. For the CDR3, the DNA is TGCGCCAGCAGCCAAGTTTATGGCCTTGGGACAGGGCCGTCTAGCTCGGGTCAGCCCCAGCATTTT. Protein sequence: CASSQVYGLGTGPSSSGQPQHF.

This clone was seen a few times. The chain is built from TRBV6-1 and TRBJ2-3; 9 bases match TRBD2. Germline lookup yields CDR1 MNHNS and CDR2 SASEGT. The CDR3 has 15 residues. The trim removed 6 bases at V and 1 base at J, leaving 5 bases unmatched. CDR3 in amino acids: CASSWGLAGTDTQYF. In nucleotides, the CDR3 is TGTGCCAGCAGCTGGGGACTAGCAGGCACAGATACGCAGTATTTT.

V gene TRBV6-5 combines with J gene TRBJ2-7; D uncertain. The ends were cut back, 2 bases at V and 7 bases at J, with 9 bases in the middle. Germline values: CDR1 MNHEY, CDR2 SVGAGI. The CDR3 is made up of 12 amino acids. Here the CDR3 reads CASSYPSGEQYF. CDR3 sequence (DNA): TGTGCCAGCAGTTACCCCAGTGGTGAGCAGTACTTC.

This clone was picked up a small number of times. The V gene is TRBV5-1, the J gene TRBJ1-1; D is ambiguous. Trimming took 6 bases from V and 4 from J, leaving 16 bases between them. This CDR3 comprises 14 residues. CDR1 is SGHRS, CDR2 YFSETQ, per germline. CDR3 DNA sequence: TGCGCCAGCACTGTTGGGATTGAGGGCACTGAAGCTTTCTTT. Residues: CASTVGIEGTEAFF.

Details on this clone: This specimen includes other DNA sequences encoding the same CDR3. The chain employs TRBV4-1 and TRBJ1-1; perhaps TRBD1 as D (5 bases). V was pared by 3 bases and J by 0 bases, with 23 bases between. The CDR3 runs 19 residues. CDR1 and CDR2 (germline): MGHRA, YSYEKL. The CDR3 nucleotides read TGCGCCAGCAGCCAGGCCCGGATTACAGGCGGAATAATGAACACTGAAGCTTTCTTT. Residues: CASSQARITGGIMNTEAFF.

The rearrangement joins TRBV20-1 to TRBJ2-2; D is undetermined. The germline V gene encodes CDR1 DFQATT and CDR2 SNEGSKA (reference sequence). This CDR3 spans 11 amino acids. Trimming took 3 bases from V and 7 from J, leaving 6 bases between them. The chain's CDR3 is CSASLGGELFF. The CDR3 DNA sequence: TGCAGTGCTAGCTTAGGCGGGGAGCTGTTTTTT.

V usage is TRBV30 and J usage is TRBJ2-7, with D hard to call. The V gene lost 2 bases and the J gene lost 0 bases, with 14 bases spanning the gap. There are 15 residues in the CDR3. Germline CDR1 and CDR2: GTSNPN and SVGIG (reference sequence). The CDR3 spells CAWSRMAVLSYEQYF. CDR3 DNA sequence: TGTGCCTGGAGTCGTATGGCGGTCCTCTCCTACGAGCAGTACTTC.

Many counts were recorded for this clone. One end of the junction is discordant with germline, which a read error may explain. The rearrangement links TRBV7-7 to TRBJ2-1; D is unclear. The CDR3 has 15 residues. Germline V gives CDR1 SSHAT, CDR2 FNYEAQ (reference sequence). CDR3 nucleotide sequence: TGTGCTAGCAGCTTAACGGATAGCCTTACGAATGAGCAGTTCTTC. Its translation is CASSLTDSLTNEQFF.

This rearrangement joins TRBV13 to TRBJ2-3; maybe TRBD2 (6 bases). V was trimmed by 5 bases and J by 2 bases, leaving 17 bases between them. The germline V gene encodes CDR1 PRHDT and CDR2 FYEKMQ (reference sequence). CDR3 length equals 16 residues. The CDR3 sequence: CASSTLEGPTTDTQYF. CDR3 DNA sequence: TGTGCCAGCAGCACTCTGGAGGGACCGACCACAGATACGCAGTATTTT.

This chain uses TRBV5-5 with TRBJ2-1; tentative D call: TRBD2 (6 bases). The V end lost 4 bases, the J end lost 8 bases, and 16 bases lay between the germline ends. Germline V lookup: CDR1 SGHKS, CDR2 YYEKEE (reference sequence). The CDR3 is 14 amino acids. The CDR3 DNA reads TGTGCCAGCAGCAGCACGGGGGTGGAGGATGAGCAGTTCTTC. Its protein product is CASSSTGVEDEQFF.

This chain uses TRBV7-9 with TRBJ2-1; possibly TRBD1 for D (6 bases). Deletions cut 6 bases from V and 15 bases from J, with 21 bases between. CDR3 length: 13 residues. CDR1 SEHNR and CDR2 FQNEAQ come from the germline V gene (reference sequence). CDR3 loop: CASRSGTGEQGFF. The CDR3 DNA sequence: TGTGCCAGCAGATCTGGGACCGGCGAACAGGGGTTCTTC.

V gene TRBV28 combines with J gene TRBJ2-1; 7 positions agree with TRBD1. Germline CDR1 is MDHEN and CDR2 is SYDVKM. The V segment lost 3 bases and the J segment 0 bases; nucleotides outside the gene matches: 5. CDR3 size: 16 residues. The CDR3 reads CASSFIRDSSYNEQFF. The CDR3 DNA sequence: TGTGCCAGCAGTTTCATTAGGGACAGCTCCTACAATGAGCAGTTCTTC. Filled out from reference TRBV28 and TRBJ2-1, the complete variable domain reads DVKVTQSSRYLVKRTGEKVFLECVQDMDHENMFWYRQDPGLGLRLIYFSYDVKMKEKGDIPEGYSVSREKKERFSLILESASTNQTSMYLCASSFIRDSSYNEQFFGPGTRLTVL.